A selection of T cell receptor beta chains follows, all from one sample in a study of blood T cells in healthy people across ages. TCRdb itself ran the 5' RACE reads through MiXCR, one entry per CDR3 protein. The table lists hundreds of thousands of distinct CDR3 sequences, 52% of them singletons, with approximately 13% in the top ten. Sequencing was carried out using blood. The receptor source for this set is a woman older than 75 in good health. Both conserved end residues are part of each CDR3.

V gene: TRBV4-2; CDR3 length: 15; J gene: TRBJ2-1; CDR3 protein: CASSPTTGGHNEQFF
V gene: TRBV6-5; CDR3 length: 15; J gene: TRBJ2-3; CDR3 protein: CASSYGGAEIDTQYF
V gene: TRBV6-6; CDR3 length: 16; J gene: TRBJ1-2; CDR3 protein: CASSYSVARQMGGYTF
V gene: TRBV28; CDR3 length: 15; J gene: TRBJ2-3; CDR3 protein: CASSGQKVYTDTQYF
V gene: TRBV12-3/TRBV12-4; CDR3 length: 18; J gene: TRBJ2-2; CDR3 protein: CASSLTYGASGGTGELFF
V gene: TRBV7-2; CDR3 length: 12; J gene: TRBJ1-6; CDR3 protein: CASSLSGSPLHF
V gene: TRBV27; CDR3 length: 15; J gene: TRBJ2-7; CDR3 protein: CASRSRLAQSYEQYF
V gene: TRBV7-3; CDR3 length: 13; J gene: TRBJ2-5; CDR3 protein: CASSPGSVETQYF
V gene: TRBV6-2/TRBV6-3; CDR3 length: 15; J gene: TRBJ1-5; CDR3 protein: CASTHGGQLNQPQHF
V gene: TRBV28; CDR3 length: 14; J gene: TRBJ2-7; CDR3 protein: CASSVAARNYEQYF
V gene: TRBV12-3/TRBV12-4; CDR3 length: 13; J gene: TRBJ1-1; CDR3 protein: CASGTQGRTEAFF